This T cell receptor beta chain was sequenced in a study of monozygotic twins with inflammatory bowel disease (dated by TCRdb to the late 2010s). Context from the whole study: The full study comprised 30 or so monozygotic twin pairs: nine German pairs (four IBD-concordant, five IBD-discordant) and 19 IBD-discordant Danish pairs. Disease-associated traits were sought mainly through comparisons between IBD patients and their genetically identical healthy co-twins within discordant pairs. Each individual had, on average, about 151 000 unique TCRalpha sequences and 181 000 unique TCRbeta sequences available for analysis.

In the case of this clonotype: Its antigen is not yet known.

Library generation was performed with 5' RACE. The input for every TCR library was approximately 3,500 ng of total RNA. For each sample, cDNA was synthesized in eight separate reactions using SMARTScribe reverse transcriptase. Unique molecular identifiers containing a 6-nucleotide sample barcode were introduced through template switching during cDNA synthesis. Amplification of TCRalpha and TCRbeta cDNA involved two nested PCRs of 16 and 9 cycles, and each PCR was followed by bead purification. Before amplification, cDNA was treated with uracil DNA-glycosylase and purified using the QIAquick PCR purification kit. In the second PCR, Illumina TruSeq-compatible adapters and sample-specific barcodes were added. TapeStation and Qubit were used to check library quality and concentration, and around 4.7 ng of each library was pooled. Sequencing of the pooled libraries was done on an Illumina HiSeq2500 single-index Rapid Run using custom sequencing primers and 2 x 100 bp reads. In the source study's methods: PCR and sequencing errors were corrected by UMI-based consensus assembly using MiGEC version 1.2.6. MiXCR version 2.1.1 was used to carry out V(D)J alignment, clonotype assembly and CDR3 extraction. Gene usage, clonotype sharing and MAIT/NKT TCR abundance were normalised by analysing the top 1000, 10 000 and 20 000 clonotypes per sample. Diversity was computed as the inverse Simpson index with the vegan R package after downsampling to 27 000 UMIs. Paired Mann-Whitney U tests were applied to discordant twin pairs, with Benjamini-Hochberg correction for multiple testing. TCRdb reprocessed the reads and assigns one entry to each CDR3 protein sequence, leaving out DNA. V and J calls and clone size were set by TCRdb, not the authors. This sample's listing comprises more than 300,000 distinct CDR3 sequences. The ten largest make up 2.6% of the sample.

Here is what the overall study found, with its caveats: Repertoire similarity did not differ between concordant and discordant twins, which could be due to limited statistical power. The analysis was unable to tell different T cell subtypes apart. The results gave no support for a single strong signal or clonotype linked to IBD. Compared with healthy twins, IBD patients had fewer clonotypes in common with other individuals, a difference most pronounced in patients showing signs of disease activity. Because patients received different immunosuppressive treatments, the repertoires may have picked up extra background noise and variability between individuals. Measured by the inverse Simpson index, TCRbeta repertoire diversity was lower in IBD patients than in their healthy co-twins.

From each donor, a roughly 2.5 ml peripheral blood sample was drawn into PAXgene tubes and stored at -80 degrees C. Without any T cell sorting, total RNA was extracted from whole blood using the PAXgene blood miRNA kit on an automated QIAcube. Peripheral blood from monozygotic twin pairs, either concordant or discordant for inflammatory bowel disease, underwent deep TCRalpha and TCRbeta repertoire profiling that used unique molecular barcoding. Smoking habits were recorded for all twin pairs, and each individual was classified as a current, former or never smoker. Sample: blood. This TCR was sampled from a human donor with ulcerative colitis or Crohn's disease, or a healthy co-twin of an affected twin (not recorded which).

The encoded CDR3 is CASSLLGGVEQYF. The rearranged chain carries TRBV7-8 and TRBJ2-7; as DNA is missing, the TRBD1 call by TCRdb cannot be tested. Looking up the germline V gene yields CDR1 SGHVS and CDR2 FQNEAQ. The CDR3 starts with the cysteine, ends with the phenylalanine, and has 13 residues. No DNA is recorded.